What follows are 3 T cell receptor beta chains derived from one specimen sequenced in a study of shared clonotypes between healthy human individuals. Data came from immunoSEQ multiplex PCR; TCRdb stores just in-frame clones and leaves some out. The data hold about 980,000 clones, with roughly 72% observed a single time. The sample was memory CD4+ T cells sorted from blood. Subset noted: CD45RA-negative fraction. These TCRs come from a young man in good health.

The genes are TRBV5-4 and TRBJ1-3; D ambiguous. Germline CDR1 is SGHNT and CDR2 is YYREEE (reference sequence). This CDR3 region has 17 residues. V lost 0 bases and J lost 0, with 13 bases in between. The CDR3 loop reads CASSLVSGSYSGNTIYF. DNA of the CDR3: TGTGCCAGCAGCTTGGTTTCGGGGTCCTACTCTGGAAACACCATATATTTT.

V gene TRBV29-1 combines with J gene TRBJ2-5, with TRBD2 matching 10 bases. The CDR3 is made up of 13 amino acids. J lost 5 bases, V lost 8 bases, and 8 bases had no gene match. Germline loops: CDR1 SQVTM, CDR2 ANQGSEA. In DNA form, the CDR3 reads TGCAGCTTTAGAGCGGGAGGGCCCGAGACCCAGTACTTC. Its protein is CSFRAGGPETQYF.

This chain uses TRBV6-1 with TRBJ1-1, with unresolved D. The CDR3 loop spans 12 amino acids. Trimming left V 10 bases short and J 1 base short, with 10 bases between. Germline V gene sequence: CDR1 MNHNS, CDR2 SASEGT. The CDR3 nucleotides read TGTGCCACTATCGGACGGAACACTGAAGCTTTCTTT. Amino acids: CATIGRNTEAFF.